This T cell receptor beta chain came from a study of blood T cell repertoires in COVID-19. Study overall: The United States, Italy and Spain supplied acute and convalescent COVID-19 samples. T cells, B-cell-depleted T cells, or PBMCs supplied cDNA or gDNA.

Using immunoSEQ multiplex PCR, the repertoire was profiled, and TCRdb retains in-frame clones only, with some absent. The sample records 110,000 or so clones, 70% to 80% being singletons. Germline loops: CDR1 MNHNS, CDR2 SASEGT. The CDR3 contains 14 residues. The ends lost 3 bases at V and 7 bases at J; junction bases unmatched: 4. This receptor was obtained from a man aged 45-60 years with acute or convalescent COVID-19. The genes are TRBV6-1 and TRBJ2-1; 9 bases line up with TRBD2. The sequencing input was peripheral blood. This chain's CDR3 is CASSEVAGENEQFF. CDR3 nucleotide sequence: TGTGCCAGCAGTGAGGTAGCGGGAGAAAATGAGCAGTTCTTC.